Below are 6 T cell receptor beta chains sequenced from a single sample in a study of blood T cell repertoires in COVID-19. Sequencing used immunoSEQ multiplex PCR; TCRdb keeps in-frame clones, though not all of them. This table holds a few hundred thousand clones, more than 70% found once. The sequenced material came from peripheral blood. These receptors were taken from a woman aged 60-70 years with COVID-19, enrolled during active disease.

CDR3 nucleotides: TGTGCCAGCTCCCCCCGAGGTGGCTACACCTTC. Translating gives CASSPRGGYTF. The genes are TRBV2 and TRBJ1-2; D unclear. Trimming pared 8 bases from V and 7 bases from J, leaving 11 bases between. Germline V gene data show CDR1 as SNHLY and CDR2 as FYNNEI. This CDR3 spans 11 amino acids.

The chain links TRBV7-9 to TRBJ1-5, with D hard to call. Trimming cost V 5 bases and J 5 bases, with 13 bases left between them. This CDR3 is 14 amino acids long. Germline assignment: CDR1 SEHNR and CDR2 FQNEAQ (reference sequence). This chain's CDR3 is CASSVGREDQPQHF. The CDR3, as DNA: TGTGCCAGCAGCGTCGGACGGGAGGATCAGCCCCAGCATTTT.

The chain has TRBV6-2 or TRBV6-3 and TRBJ1-1; no clear D. Germline V gives CDR1 MNHEY, CDR2 SVGEGT. V was cut by 4 bases and J by 5 bases, with 11 bases left in between. The CDR3 totals 13 residues. CDR3 in amino acids: CASSFEKWTEAFF. For the CDR3, the DNA is TGTGCCAGCAGTTTTGAGAAGTGGACTGAAGCTTTCTTT.

V usage is TRBV5-1 and J usage is TRBJ2-1, with 7 bases aligning to TRBD2. Trimming at V came to 4 bases and at J to 0 bases, leaving 4 bases not matched to a gene. This CDR3 region has 15 residues. Germline values: CDR1 SGHRS, CDR2 YFSETQ. The CDR3 sequence: CASSPTSDSYNEQFF. The CDR3 DNA reads TGCGCCAGCAGCCCTACTAGCGACTCCTACAATGAGCAGTTCTTC.

V and J are TRBV30 and TRBJ2-5; 7 bases align to TRBD1. CDR1 GTSNPN and CDR2 SVGIG come from the germline V gene (reference sequence). The V and J ends lost 7 bases and 4 bases, in that order; junction bases with no gene match: 9. This CDR3 is built from 13 residues. Written as DNA, the CDR3 is TGTGCCTTCACACAGGGGAGCGGAGAGACCCAGTACTTC. Translated: CAFTQGSGETQYF.

The gene calls are TRBV6-1 and TRBJ1-1; D is uncertain. V lost 2 bases, J lost 1 base, and 11 bases lay in between. Germline CDR1 reads MNHNS; CDR2 reads SASEGT. The CDR3 sequence is 15 residues long. The chain's CDR3 is CASSEMDGRNTEAFF. DNA for the CDR3: TGTGCCAGCAGTGAAATGGATGGGCGGAACACTGAAGCTTTCTTT.